Shown below are 22 T cell receptor beta chains from a single sample sequenced in a study of Ad26.COV2.S vaccination and SARS-CoV-2 variants. The treatment is: around 19 received Ad26.COV2.S at low or high dose, single or two shots; about 5 received placebo; per-sample allocation not given. Repertoires come from day 63 after the first vaccine or placebo injection. Here immunoSEQ multiplex PCR was the method, and the copy in TCRdb shows in-frame clones only, minus some. The sample contains a few hundred thousand clones, approximately 90% of which appear only once. Sequencing was performed on peripheral blood, taken in a trial of Ad26.COV2.S vaccine versus placebo. These receptors all come from a person between 18 and 65 years old who received the Ad26.COV2.S COVID-19 vaccine or a placebo.

V gene TRBV19 combines with J gene TRBJ2-3, with D possibly TRBD2 on 7 matching bases. The ends were cut back, 7 bases at V and 1 base at J, with 9 bases in the middle. Looked up from germline, CDR1 is LNHDA and CDR2 is SQIVND (reference sequence). CDR3 length equals 13 residues. The chain's CDR3 is CASNGGRTDTQYF. For the CDR3, the DNA is TGTGCCAGTAACGGGGGGCGCACAGATACGCAGTATTTT.

This chain links TRBV7-2 with TRBJ1-2, with no clear D. The ends were cut back, 1 base at V and 1 base at J, with 7 bases in the middle. The germline V gene encodes CDR1 SGHTA and CDR2 FQGNSA. The CDR3 sequence is 14 residues long. The CDR3 DNA is TGTGCCAGCAGCTTAGTGAGGGATAACTATGGCTACACCTTC. Translated, it gives CASSLVRDNYGYTF.

The chain has TRBV2 and TRBJ2-5; D is unresolved. Trimming left V 11 bases short and J 2 bases short, with 18 bases between. From germline, CDR1 is SNHLY and CDR2 FYNNEI. This CDR3 has 14 amino acids. The DNA of the CDR3 is TGTGCCGGCCAAACTATCCAATCACAAGAGACCCAGTACTTC. This sequence encodes CAGQTIQSQETQYF.

The genes are TRBV24-1 and TRBJ2-2; 8 bases are a match to TRBD2. The CDR3 runs 16 residues. After removal of 3 bases from V and 1 base from J, the junction contained 3 bases not matched to a gene. CDR1 KGHDR and CDR2 SFDVKD come from the germline V gene. The CDR3 loop reads CATSDNLAGNTGELFF. The CDR3 DNA follows: TGTGCCACCAGTGATAATCTAGCGGGGAACACCGGGGAGCTGTTTTTT.

This chain uses TRBV18 with TRBJ1-4; 7 bases agree with TRBD1. The germline V gene encodes CDR1 KGHSH and CDR2 LQKENI. Germline trimming cut 6 bases from V and 4 bases from J; bases unmatched to any gene: 8. This CDR3 contains 15 residues. CDR3: CASSAGQRNNEKLFF. The CDR3 nucleotides are TGTGCCAGCTCCGCGGGACAGAGAAATAATGAAAAACTGTTTTTT.

The gene calls are TRBV7-2 and TRBJ2-1, with 9 bases fitting TRBD2. The germline gives CDR1 SGHTA, CDR2 FQGNSA. CDR3 length: 15 amino acids. Trimming at V came to 8 bases and at J to 4 bases, leaving 9 bases not matched to a gene. This chain's CDR3 is CASGGPGLAYNEQFF. CDR3 nucleotide sequence: TGTGCCAGCGGGGGACCGGGACTAGCTTACAATGAGCAGTTCTTC. The variable domain in full, with the rest retrieved from reference TRBV7-2 and TRBJ2-1, is GAGVSQSPSNKVTEKGKDVELRCDPISGHTALYWYRQSLGQGLEFLIYFQGNSAPDKSGLPSDRFSAERTGGSVSTLTIQRTQQEDSAVYLCASGGPGLAYNEQFFGPGTRLTVL.

The gene calls are TRBV20-1 and TRBJ1-1, with D uncertain. Between the trimmed V and J ends, which lost 5 bases and 5 bases, there was a span of 9 bases. CDR1 is DFQATT, CDR2 SNEGSKA, per germline (reference sequence). The CDR3 is made up of 11 amino acids. The CDR3 loop is CSASPGTEAFF. CDR3 DNA sequence: TGCAGTGCTTCTCCAGGAACTGAAGCTTTCTTT.

The rearrangement joins TRBV19 to TRBJ1-5; a weak D match, TRBD1 (6 bases). Deletions cut 5 bases from V and 5 bases from J, with 13 bases between. CDR3 length: 14 amino acids. Looked up from germline, CDR1 is LNHDA and CDR2 is SQIVND (reference sequence). CDR3 nucleotides: TGTGCCAGTAGTCAAGTGGGGGGCTATCAGCCCCAGCATTTT. Its translation: CASSQVGGYQPQHF.

V and J are TRBV7-8 and TRBJ2-3, with TRBD2 as a possible D gene (5 bases). The V and J ends lost 3 bases and 0 bases respectively, with 16 bases between them. The CDR3 totals 17 residues. Germline CDR1 and CDR2: SGHVS and FQNEAQ. The CDR3 region is CASSFSFLRTSTDTQYF. The DNA for the CDR3 is TGTGCCAGCAGCTTTAGTTTTCTTCGGACTAGCACAGATACGCAGTATTTT.

The rearrangement uses TRBV15 and TRBJ2-2; no clear D gene. The CDR3 has 13 residues. V dropped 3 bases and J dropped 6 bases, with 8 bases sitting between them. CDR1 is LNHNV, CDR2 YYDKDF, per germline (reference sequence). CDR3 DNA sequence: TGTGCCACCAGCAGGGCCCTTTCCGGGGAGCTGTTTTTT. Protein product: CATSRALSGELFF.

The chain joins TRBV13 to TRBJ2-1; TRBD2 aligns across 11 bases. Trimming at V came to 4 bases and at J to 2 bases, leaving 4 bases not matched to a gene. Germline V gives CDR1 PRHDT, CDR2 FYEKMQ (reference sequence). CDR3 length: 16 residues. The CDR3 is CASSSVAGGPYNEQFF. DNA of the CDR3: TGTGCCAGCAGCTCAGTAGCGGGGGGGCCCTACAATGAGCAGTTCTTC.

V and J are TRBV30 and TRBJ1-2; possibly TRBD1 for D (6 bases). V dropped 1 base and J dropped 4 bases, with 16 bases sitting between them. Germline-derived CDR1 and CDR2 are GTSNPN and SVGIG (reference sequence). CDR3 length equals 15 residues. Written as DNA, the CDR3 is TGTGCCTGGAGTGCCCGGACAGCGGGGCTCTATGGCTACACCTTC. Residues: CAWSARTAGLYGYTF.

This chain uses TRBV19 with TRBJ1-5; perhaps TRBD1 as D (6 bases). This CDR3 region has 16 residues. Trimming removed 6 bases from V and 7 bases from J, with 22 bases in between. Germline V gene data show CDR1 as LNHDA and CDR2 as SQIVND (reference sequence). The CDR3: CASSLDTGTDRQPQHF. In nucleotides, the CDR3 is TGTGCCAGTAGCCTAGACACAGGGACGGATCGACAGCCCCAGCATTTT. Looking up the rest from reference TRBV19 and TRBJ1-5 gives the full variable domain: DGGITQSPKYLFRKEGQNVTLSCEQNLNHDAMYWYRQDPGQGLRLIYYSQIVNDFQKGDIAEGYSVSREKKESFPLTVTSAQKNPTAFYLCASSLDTGTDRQPQHFGDGTRLSIL.

J is TRBJ2-1 and V is TRBV5-1; 9 bases are a match to TRBD2. This CDR3 spans 15 amino acids. Germline CDR1 SGHRS, CDR2 YFSETQ. Germline trimming cut 8 bases from V and 6 bases from J; bases unmatched to any gene: 12. CDR3 coding DNA: TGCGCCAGTCGATCCGGGACTAGCACTATCAATGAGCAGTTCTTC. This translates into CASRSGTSTINEQFF.

This clone was seen just once. The V call is TRBV6-6, the J call TRBJ2-3; the D gene is possibly TRBD2 (6 bases). Trimming pared 0 bases from V and 9 bases from J, leaving 16 bases between. The CDR3 runs to 15 residues. CDR1 is MNHNY and CDR2 is SVGAGI in the germline V gene (reference sequence). CDR3 protein: CASSYSSTSSGTQYF. CDR3 nucleotides: TGTGCCAGCAGTTACTCGAGCACTAGCAGTGGCACGCAGTATTTT.

The chain couples TRBV4-3 to TRBJ1-5; possibly TRBD1 for D (5 bases). V was clipped by 0 bases and J by 6 bases, with 18 bases between them. The CDR3 is 17 residues long. Germline V gene lookup returns CDR1 LGHNA and CDR2 YSLEER. This chain's CDR3 is CASSQDLRDARVQPQHF. The CDR3 DNA reads as TGCGCCAGCAGCCAAGACTTGCGGGACGCAAGAGTTCAGCCCCAGCATTTT.

This clone was seen only once. J is TRBJ1-1 and V is TRBV4-1; the match to TRBD1 covers 7 bases. J lost 0 bases, V lost 4 bases, and 2 bases had no gene match. This CDR3 region has 14 residues. The V gene's germline CDR1 is MGHRA and CDR2 YSYEKL. The CDR3 region is CASSRDRVNTEAFF. Here the CDR3 DNA reads TGCGCCAGCAGCCGGGACAGAGTGAACACTGAAGCTTTCTTT.

This clone was seen only once. The rearrangement uses TRBV3-1 (or the pseudogene TRBV3-2) and TRBJ1-2; 7 bases are a match to TRBD1. The CDR3 extends over 14 amino acids. V shed 3 bases and J 11 bases; nucleotides not matched to a gene: 12. From germline, CDR1 is LGHDT and CDR2 YNNKEL (reference sequence). Here the CDR3 reads CASSHGTALGFYTF. The CDR3 DNA follows: TGTGCCAGCAGCCATGGGACAGCTCTGGGGTTTTACACCTTC.

As DNA, the CDR3 is TGCGCCAGCAGCTTGGGCAGTTTGTCCAACTATGGCTACACCTTC. This gives the protein CASSLGSLSNYGYTF. The chain combines TRBV5-1 with TRBJ1-2; D gene unclear. Germline values: CDR1 SGHRS, CDR2 YFSETQ. V was trimmed by 0 bases and J by 2 bases, leaving 11 bases between them. This CDR3 has 15 residues.

The gene calls are TRBV14 and TRBJ1-2, with D possibly TRBD1 on 6 matching bases. In germline, CDR1 is SGHDN, CDR2 FVKESK. The CDR3 totals 14 residues. The V gene lost 5 bases and the J gene lost 4 bases, with 14 bases spanning the gap. Here the CDR3 DNA reads TGTGCCAGCAGCGGAACAGGGCTAGCCTATGGCTACACCTTC. It yields the protein CASSGTGLAYGYTF.

V usage is TRBV7-2 and J usage is TRBJ1-2; D is perhaps TRBD1 (6 bases). Trimming cost V 1 base and J 6 bases, with 18 bases left between them. There are 16 residues in the CDR3. Germline-derived CDR1 and CDR2 are SGHTA and FQGNSA. This CDR3 is CASSLGQVGGGNGYTF. DNA for the CDR3: TGTGCCAGCAGCTTAGGACAGGTGGGGGGCGGGAATGGCTACACCTTC.

This clone was detected once. The chain carries TRBV29-1 and TRBJ2-3; TRBD2 is a possible D gene (6 bases). This CDR3 comprises 13 residues. Germline CDR1 reads SQVTM; CDR2 reads ANQGSEA. V was pared by 4 bases and J by 2 bases, with 10 bases between. CDR3: CSVAGGSTDTQYF. The CDR3 coding sequence is TGCAGCGTTGCCGGGGGATCCACAGATACGCAGTATTTT.